A selection of T cell receptor beta chains follows, all from one sample in a study of a mutant IDH1 vaccine in newly diagnosed glioma. Antigens of these TCRs are unknown. Clones were sequenced by immunoSEQ multiplex PCR, and TCRdb holds only the in-frame ones, with some missing. The sample shows 110,000 or so clones, 90% of them seen only once. Sequenced material: PBMCs, taken from a glioma patient whose treatment included an IDH1 peptide vaccine. These TCRs come from a woman between 50 and 59 years old with glioma. The CDR3 runs from the conserved cysteine through the conserved F or W. The order of the fields is clone size, J gene, D gene, V gene, CDR3 protein, CDR3 DNA. The D gene is left open where the match is weak. Clone size is not always given. Where it is, it says once, few, many or a class for expanded clones.

.	TRBJ2-5	.	TRBV2	CASSDLGDQETQYF	TGTGCCAGCAGTGATTTAGGGGACCAAGAGACCCAGTACTTC
.	TRBJ1-3	.	TRBV12-2	CASRLTPRGPDGNTIYF	TGTGCAAGTCGCTTAACACCCAGGGGGCCTGATGGAAACACCATATATTTT
.	TRBJ1-2	.	TRBV6-1	CASSEAAGLGYTF	TGTGCCAGCAGTGAAGCGGCAGGGCTTGGCTACACCTTC
.	TRBJ2-1	TRBD2	TRBV5-6	CASSLGTSGSSYNEQFF	TGTGCCAGCAGCTTAGGGACTAGCGGGAGCTCCTACAATGAGCAGTTCTTC
few	TRBJ2-7	.	TRBV2	CASNQGRNEQYF	TGTGCCAGCAACCAAGGGAGGAACGAGCAGTACTTC
.	TRBJ1-1	.	TRBV5-1	CASSLGERFTEAFF	TGCGCCAGCAGCTTAGGTGAAAGGTTCACTGAAGCTTTCTTT
.	TRBJ1-1	.	TRBV15	CATLLSRGTEAFF	TGTGCCACCCTCTTATCCCGGGGCACTGAAGCTTTCTTT
.	TRBJ1-6	.	TRBV6-6	CASSFITSLYNSPLHF	TGTGCCAGCAGTTTCATTACGAGTCTCTATAATTCACCCCTCCACTTT
.	TRBJ1-5	.	TRBV29-1	CSVGMAENQPQHF	TGCAGCGTTGGAATGGCGGAAAATCAGCCCCAGCATTTT
.	TRBJ2-2	TRBD2	TRBV7-3	CASSSGLAGETGELFF	TGTGCCAGCAGCTCGGGACTAGCGGGAGAGACCGGGGAGCTGTTTTTT
.	TRBJ2-7	TRBD2	TRBV12-5	CASGLTLGTSGSRYEQYF	TGTGCTAGTGGTTTGACCCTGGGGACTAGCGGGAGTAGATACGAGCAGTACTTC
once	TRBJ1-4	.	TRBV6-5	CASGVRVEEKLFF	TGTGCCAGCGGGGTCAGGGTGGAAGAAAAACTGTTTTTT
.	TRBJ2-7	TRBD1	TRBV13	CASSSGTGAYEQYF	TGTGCCAGCAGCTCCGGGACAGGGGCCTACGAGCAGTACTTC